This passage covers 19 T cell receptor beta chains from one sample sequenced in a study of T cells in Graves' hyperthyroidism and ophthalmopathy. RNA transcripts provided the source from which TCR beta CDR3 regions were amplified. HTBI primers were employed in a first-round RT-PCR of the TCR CDR3. Each CDR3 protein gets one entry after TCRdb re-called the multiplex PCR reads with MiXCR. The repertoire has about 270,000 distinct CDR3 sequences, under 30% of them found once; the top ten carry 25% to 30%. What was sequenced was blood. These receptors all come from a man aged 35 to 55 with Graves' hyperthyroidism that later progressed to Graves' ophthalmopathy.

The chain couples TRBV6-1 to TRBJ2-7; D unresolved. Germline V lookup: CDR1 MNHNS, CDR2 SASEGT. The V gene lost 6 bases and the J gene lost 3 bases, with 15 bases spanning the gap. The CDR3 contains 14 residues. CDR3 nucleotides: TGTGCCAGCAGACCCGGTCGGACCAACTACGAGCAGTACTTC. It encodes CASRPGRTNYEQYF.

This rearrangement joins TRBV6-2 or TRBV6-3 to TRBJ1-5; no clear D gene. Between the trimmed V and J ends, which lost 2 bases and 0 bases, there was a span of 8 bases. Germline CDR1 MNHEY, CDR2 SVGEGT. The CDR3 length is 15 residues. The CDR3 sequence: CASSYGLISNQPQHF. In DNA, the CDR3 is TGTGCCAGCAGTTACGGCCTCATTAGCAATCAGCCCCAGCATTTT.

This clonotype was detected ten times or more. The V call is TRBV20-1, the J call TRBJ2-7, with TRBD2 identical over 11 bases. The CDR3 is 16 amino acids. Germline V lookup: CDR1 DFQATT, CDR2 SNEGSKA (reference sequence). After removal of 3 bases from V and 0 bases from J, the junction contained 7 bases not matched to a gene. CDR3 coding DNA: TGCAGTGCTAGGCCGACTAGCGGGACCCACTCCTACGAGCAGTACTTC. Residues: CSARPTSGTHSYEQYF.

The genes are TRBV7-2 and TRBJ2-7; maybe TRBD2 (6 bases). From germline, CDR1 is SGHTA and CDR2 FQGNSA. Trimming removed 4 bases at V and 5 bases at J, with 15 bases between. The CDR3 contains 14 residues. DNA of the CDR3: TGTGCCAGCAGCTCGACCGCAGGGAGGCACGAGCAGTACTTC. This translates into CASSSTAGRHEQYF.

The CDR3 loop is CSARDPSEQYF. For the CDR3, the DNA is TGCAGTGCTAGAGATCCAAGCGAGCAGTACTTC. V gene TRBV20-1 combines with J gene TRBJ2-7; D is uncertain. This CDR3 region has 11 residues. The germline V gene has CDR1 DFQATT and CDR2 SNEGSKA (reference sequence). The V end was cut by 0 bases, the J end by 6 bases, with 6 bases between.

This clonotype came up many times. The chain joins TRBV30 to TRBJ1-1; 7 bases are a match to TRBD1. Per the germline V gene, CDR1 is GTSNPN and CDR2 is SVGIG (reference sequence). There are 13 residues in the CDR3. The J segment lost 6 bases and the V segment lost 3 bases, leaving 7 bases of the junction unmatched. The CDR3 spells CAWREQGNPEAFF. CDR3 sequence (DNA): TGTGCCTGGAGAGAACAGGGGAATCCTGAAGCTTTCTTT.

This clonotype occurred many times. The V gene is TRBV5-1, the J gene TRBJ2-7; D is undetermined. Deletions cut 4 bases from V and 4 bases from J, with 9 bases between. From germline, CDR1 is SGHRS and CDR2 YFSETQ. The CDR3 contains 12 residues. The chain's CDR3 is CASSALSYEQYF. CDR3 coding DNA: TGCGCCAGCAGCGCGTTATCGTACGAGCAGTACTTC. The entire variable domain, with the rest obtained from reference TRBV5-1 and TRBJ2-7, is as follows: KAGVTQTPRYLIKTRGQQVTLSCSPISGHRSVSWYQQTPGQGLQFLFEYFSETQRNKGNFPGRFSGRQFSNSRSEMNVSTLELGDSALYLCASSALSYEQYFGPGTRLTVT.

CDR3 sequence: CASSYSSGQGREQYF. CDR3 DNA sequence: TGTGCCAGCAGTTACTCGTCGGGACAGGGGCGTGAGCAGTACTTC. The chain has TRBV6-5 and TRBJ2-7, with 10 bases aligning to TRBD1. CDR1 and CDR2 (germline): MNHEY, SVGAGI. Trimming removed 0 bases from V and 7 bases from J; junction bases left unmatched: 6. The CDR3 totals 15 residues.

In its sample, this clonotype was seen many times. CDR3 region: CASSWDRGNTEAFF. The CDR3 bases are TGTGCCAGTAGTTGGGACAGGGGCAACACTGAAGCTTTCTTT. This sequence joins TRBV19 and TRBJ1-1, with 10 bases matching TRBD1. In germline, CDR1 is LNHDA, CDR2 SQIVND (reference sequence). The CDR3 runs 14 residues. V trimming: 5 bases; J trimming: 2 bases; junction bases outside the gene matches: 2.

This clonotype was seen ten or more times. The gene calls are TRBV19 and TRBJ1-3, with 8 bases that match TRBD1. After removal of 4 bases from V and 3 bases from J, the junction contained 8 bases not matched to a gene. From germline, CDR1 is LNHDA and CDR2 SQIVND (reference sequence). The CDR3 is made up of 16 amino acids. CDR3 protein: CASSTSLTGVGNTIYF. Written as DNA, the CDR3 is TGTGCCAGTAGTACCTCTCTGACAGGGGTTGGAAACACCATATATTTT.

The table lists this clonotype with many counts. J is TRBJ1-5 and V is TRBV24-1, with D possibly TRBD1 on 6 matching bases. Germline values: CDR1 KGHDR, CDR2 SFDVKD. The CDR3 consists of 16 residues. V was trimmed by 4 bases and J by 0 bases, leaving 12 bases between them. The CDR3 coding sequence is TGTGCCACCAGTGAAAACAGGGATTATAGCAATCAGCCCCAGCATTTT. Its protein is CATSENRDYSNQPQHF.

This clonotype was detected many times. The chain employs TRBV12-3 or TRBV12-4 and TRBJ2-5, with a possible D match to TRBD1 (6 bases). V gave up 4 bases and J gave up 4 bases, with 10 bases separating them. This CDR3 comprises 13 residues. The CDR3 DNA is TGTGCCAGCAGTTCAGGGGTTGGAGAGACCCAGTACTTC. It yields the protein CASSSGVGETQYF.

This clonotype has a count of ten or more. The chain recombines TRBV6-2 or TRBV6-3 with TRBJ1-1; no clear D. V lost 2 bases to trimming and J lost 0 bases, with 7 bases between them. Germline lookup yields CDR1 MNHEY and CDR2 SVGEGT. CDR3 length: 14 residues. The CDR3 bases are TGTGCCAGCAGTTACAAGGGTCTGAACACTGAAGCTTTCTTT. This gives the protein CASSYKGLNTEAFF.

This clonotype was seen repeatedly, ten times or more. The chain employs TRBV6-5 and TRBJ2-5; 11 positions match TRBD2. CDR3 length: 13 amino acids. CDR1 and CDR2 (germline): MNHEY, SVGAGI. V gave up 6 bases and J gave up 7 bases; unmatched junction bases: 4. CDR3 residues: CASRAGTSGTQYF. CDR3 nucleotide sequence: TGTGCCAGCAGAGCCGGGACTAGCGGGACCCAGTACTTC.

The chain carries TRBV11-2 and TRBJ1-2; TRBD1 agrees at 9 bases. The V gene end was trimmed by 4 bases and the J gene end by 4 bases; junction bases not matched to a gene: 10. Germline lookup yields CDR1 SGHAT and CDR2 FQNNGV. The CDR3 is 16 amino acids. The CDR3 is CASSSYWTGELYGYTF. The CDR3 coding sequence is TGTGCCAGCAGCTCCTATTGGACAGGGGAGCTCTATGGCTACACCTTC.

This clonotype was seen at least ten times. This chain joins TRBV10-3 and TRBJ1-1, with D unresolved. V lost 0 bases and J lost 1, with 3 bases in between. CDR3 length equals 13 residues. Per the germline V gene, CDR1 is ENHRY and CDR2 is SYGVKD. Here the CDR3 reads CAISESWNTEAFF. DNA for the CDR3: TGTGCCATCAGTGAGTCTTGGAACACTGAAGCTTTCTTT.

This clonotype was detected many times. DNA of the CDR3: TGCGCCAGCAGCTTGGCGGGCGGAGCCCCCCAAGAGACCCAGTACTTC. Protein sequence: CASSLAGGAPQETQYF. The V call is TRBV5-1, the J call TRBJ2-5; D call uncertain. Trimming took off 0 bases at V and 1 base at J, with 13 bases between the two ends. CDR3 length: 16 residues. Per germline, CDR1 SGHRS and CDR2 YFSETQ.

At least ten counts were recorded for this clonotype. The chain combines TRBV7-9 with TRBJ2-5; possible D gene TRBD2, 6 bases. This CDR3 comprises 15 residues. CDR1 and CDR2 (germline): SEHNR, FQNEAQ (reference sequence). V lost 4 bases and J lost 2, with 14 bases in between. The CDR3 reads CASSYLAAGQETQYF. CDR3 nucleotides: TGTGCCAGCAGCTACCTCGCCGCGGGGCAAGAGACCCAGTACTTC.

The rearrangement uses TRBV4-2 and TRBJ2-7; 8 bases match TRBD2. The CDR3 sequence is 15 residues long. J lost 2 bases, V lost 1 base, and 4 bases had no gene match. Germline V lookup: CDR1 LGHNA, CDR2 YNFKEQ. CDR3 loop: CASSQATSGTYEQYF. The CDR3 coding sequence is TGTGCCAGCAGCCAAGCCACTAGCGGAACCTACGAGCAGTACTTC.